These T cell receptor beta chains were read from a single sample in a study of OX40 agonist ivuxolimab in advanced cancers. The method was immunoSEQ multiplex PCR; TCRdb's version includes in-frame clones alone and lacks a portion of them. The table lists 60,000 to 90,000 clones, 80% to 85% of them singletons. The material was CD4+ or CD8+ T cells sorted from blood, obtained in a trial of the OX40 agonist ivuxolimab. The receptors shown here come from an adult with an advanced solid tumor such as melanoma, head and neck, liver or kidney cancer. Each CDR3 is given with its conserved first and last residue. A D gene is named only where the DNA matches it firmly. Clone size, where shown, is once, few, many, or a class for clones that have expanded.

>TRBV21-1|TRBJ1-1|NA|NA
TGTGCCAGCAGCAAAGTTGGGGGGCTGGAATGTCGGAACACTGAAGCTTTCTTT
CASSKVGGLECRNTEAFF
>TRBV18|TRBJ2-7|NA|few
TGTGCCAGCTCACCACCCGCGGAGAACGAGCAGTACTTC
CASSPPAENEQYF
>TRBV7-7|TRBJ2-5|TRBD2|NA
TGTGCCAGCAGCCCTAGGGGCGGGGGGGAAGAGACCCAGTACTTC
CASSPRGGGEETQYF
>TRBV5-1|TRBJ2-5|TRBD2|NA
TGCGCCAGCAGCTTGCCGCTAGCGGGGGGTCGCGAAAAAGAGACCCAGTACTTC
CASSLPLAGGREKETQYF
>TRBV5-1|TRBJ1-2|NA|NA
TGCGCCAGCAGCCCCCTAGACAGCTATGGCTACACCTTC
CASSPLDSYGYTF
>TRBV9|TRBJ2-5|TRBD2|NA
TGTGCCAGCAGCGTAGCGGGGGGGGCGGATGCGCCCCAGTACTTC
CASSVAGGADAPQYF
>TRBV7-9|TRBJ2-7|NA|once
TGTGCCAGCAGCTTAATAGTTGGGGTCAACTACGAGCAGTACTTC
CASSLIVGVNYEQYF
>TRBV19|TRBJ1-2|NA|NA
TGTGCCAGTGAACCGGGGACAAGGAAAAACTATGGCTACACCTTC
CASEPGTRKNYGYTF
>TRBV11-3|TRBJ2-7|NA|NA
TGTGCCAGCAGCTTAAATAGCGGTCCCTACGAGCAGTACTTC
CASSLNSGPYEQYF
>TRBV5-4|TRBJ2-7|TRBD2|once
TGTGCCAGCAGCTTTGGGACTAGCGGGGCAGGTGTGGAGCAGTACTTC
CASSFGTSGAGVEQYF
>TRBV2|TRBJ1-5|NA|medium-sized
TGTGCCAGCAGTGAAGGGCAACACCTCAATCAGCCCCAGCATTTT
CASSEGQHLNQPQHF
>TRBV5-1|TRBJ2-1|TRBD2|once
TGCGCCAGCAGCTTGGCAACTAGCGGGAGGGGGTACAATGAGCAGTTCTTC
CASSLATSGRGYNEQFF
>TRBV2|TRBJ2-5|TRBD1|few
TGTGCCAGCAGCCTCAACAGGGGTGGGGAGACCCAGTACTTC
CASSLNRGGETQYF
>TRBV6-6|TRBJ1-1|NA|NA
TGTGCCAGCAGTCGATCGGGCGCGACTGAAGCTTTCTTT
CASSRSGATEAFF
>TRBV5-6|TRBJ1-2|NA|once
TGTGCCAGCAGCTCACGGTTTGGGGGCGCTCACTATGGCTACACCTTC
CASSSRFGGAHYGYTF
>TRBV4-3|TRBJ1-5|NA|NA
TGCGCCAGCAGCCAAGAGATAGGGGGAAGGCAGCCCCAGCATTTT
CASSQEIGGRQPQHF
>TRBV11-2|TRBJ1-4|NA|many
TGTGCCAGCAGCTTTACCGAGCGGGAACTGTTTTTT
CASSFTERELFF
>TRBV25-1|TRBJ2-1|NA|NA
TGTGCCAGCAGTGGGAGATACAATGAGCAGTTCTTC
CASSGRYNEQFF
>TRBV7-3|TRBJ2-5|NA|NA
TGTGCCAGCAGCCCTCTAGGAACGGGGACCCAGTACTTC
CASSPLGTGTQYF
>TRBV25-1|TRBJ2-3|TRBD2|once
TGTGCCAGCAGTGGGTCCGGGACTAGCGGGGGGGCGTCAGATACGCAGTATTTT
CASSGSGTSGGASDTQYF
>TRBV5-5|TRBJ1-4|NA|NA
TGTGCCAGCAGCTTTCTCCCAGGGGATAATGAAAAACTGTTTTTT
CASSFLPGDNEKLFF
>TRBV5-4|TRBJ1-1|TRBD1|few
TGTGCCAGCAGCTCGACAGGGGGCGTGAACACTGAAGCTTTCTTT
CASSSTGGVNTEAFF
>TRBV4-1|TRBJ1-1|NA|NA
TGCGCCAGCAGCCAAGGGGTGGCCCCGTGGAACACTGAAGCTTTCTTT
CASSQGVAPWNTEAFF
>TRBV6-5|TRBJ2-7|NA|NA
TGTGCCAGTGGGCGGGACACCGACTACGAGCAGTACTTC
CASGRDTDYEQYF
>TRBV10-2|TRBJ1-1|NA|NA
TGCGCCAGCAGGGGGCCGGCGAACACTGAAGCTTTCTTT
CASRGPANTEAFF
>TRBV11-2|TRBJ2-7|NA|once
TGTGCCAGCAGCTTAAACTACGAGCAGTACTTC
CASSLNYEQYF
>TRBV14|TRBJ2-2|NA|once
TGTGCCAGCAGATTTGGGGGGAACACCGGGGAGCTGTTTTTT
CASRFGGNTGELFF
>TRBV2|TRBJ1-1|NA|NA
TGTGCCAGCAGTCAACAGGGTCCGAACACTGAAGCCTTCTTT
CASSQQGPNTEAFF
>TRBV4-2|TRBJ1-6|NA|once
TGTGCCAGCAGCCAAGACCACACCTATAATTCACCCCTCCACTTT
CASSQDHTYNSPLHF
>TRBV6-1|TRBJ2-7|NA|few
TGTGCCAGCAGTACGTTCTACGAGCAGTACTTC
CASSTFYEQYF
>TRBV4-1|TRBJ2-5|TRBD1|NA
TGCGCCAGCAGCCAGGGTTGGACAGGGCGAATCGAGACCCAGTACTTC
CASSQGWTGRIETQYF
>TRBV5-1|TRBJ1-5|NA|once
TGCGCCAGCAGCCGGGAGGGTATGAGCAATCAGCCCCAGCATTTT
CASSREGMSNQPQHF
>TRBV6-5|TRBJ2-2|TRBD1|NA
TGTGCCAGCAGACCGGGACAGCGGACCGGGGAGCTGTTTTTT
CASRPGQRTGELFF
>TRBV2|TRBJ1-1|NA|NA
TGTGCCAGCAACCGTATGGGGCCGAACACTGAAGCTTTCTTT
CASNRMGPNTEAFF
>TRBV7-9|TRBJ1-1|NA|NA
TGTGCCAGCAGCTTAGAATTGTACACTGAAGCTTTCTTT
CASSLELYTEAFF
>TRBV15|TRBJ1-5|NA|few
TGTGCCACCAGCAGGCCCGGGGCGCGAGGTCAGCCCCAGCATTTT
CATSRPGARGQPQHF
>TRBV6-1|TRBJ1-6|NA|NA
TGTGCCAGCAGTGAAAGGGAGAATTCACCCCTCCACTTT
CASSERENSPLHF
>TRBV2|TRBJ2-5|NA|NA
TGTGCCAGCAGGGTTAGATGGCAAGAGACCCAGTACTTC
CASRVRWQETQYF
>TRBV5-8|TRBJ2-1|NA|NA
TGTGCCAGCAGCTTTTGGCAGGGACCCAATGAGCAGTTCTTC
CASSFWQGPNEQFF
>TRBV2|TRBJ1-4|NA|NA
TGTGCCAGCAGTGAAAGAGGACCCCCTGGTCTAGAACTGTTTTTT
CASSERGPPGLELFF
>TRBV7-3|TRBJ2-3|NA|NA
TGTGCCAGCAGCCGAAAACACACAGATACGCAGTATTTT
CASSRKHTDTQYF
>TRBV7-2|TRBJ2-4|TRBD1|NA
TGTGCCAGCAGCCCGGGACAGGGGAAAAACATTCAGTACTTC
CASSPGQGKNIQYF
>TRBV19|TRBJ2-2|TRBD1|NA
TGTGCCAGTACCCCGGGACAGGCGGGCGGGGAGCTGTTTTTT
CASTPGQAGGELFF
>TRBV5-1|TRBJ2-7|TRBD1|few
TGCGCCAGTAGGGGACAGGGGGCTACGATGGAGCAGTACTTC
CASRGQGATMEQYF
>TRBV5-1|TRBJ1-3|TRBD1|NA
TGCGCCAGCAGCTTGTCAACAGGGGCGAACGGAAACACCATATATTTT
CASSLSTGANGNTIYF